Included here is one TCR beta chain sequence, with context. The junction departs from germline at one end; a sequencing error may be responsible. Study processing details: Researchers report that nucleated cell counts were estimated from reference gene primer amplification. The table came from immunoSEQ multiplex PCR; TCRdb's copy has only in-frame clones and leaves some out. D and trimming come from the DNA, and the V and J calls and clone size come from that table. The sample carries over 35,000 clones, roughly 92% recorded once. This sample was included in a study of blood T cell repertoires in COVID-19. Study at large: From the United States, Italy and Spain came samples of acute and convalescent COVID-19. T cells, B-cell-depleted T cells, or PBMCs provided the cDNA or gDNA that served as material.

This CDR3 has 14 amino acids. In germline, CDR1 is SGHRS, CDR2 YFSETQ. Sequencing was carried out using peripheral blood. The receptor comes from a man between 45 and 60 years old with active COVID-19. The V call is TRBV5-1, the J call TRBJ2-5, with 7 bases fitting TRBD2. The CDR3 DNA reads TGCGCCAGCGGCTTCACCGGGGGGCAAGAGACCCAGTACTTC. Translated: CASGFTGGQETQYF.